Listed here is a single T cell receptor (beta chain). Profiling relied on immunoSEQ multiplex PCR, and the TCRdb table lists in-frame clones only, not all of them. The sample yields roughly 49,000 clones, just over 90% seen once. Germline CDR1 MGHDK, CDR2 SYGVNS. J gave up 1 base and V 1 base, and 3 bases lay outside the gene matches. The length of the CDR3 is 16 residues. The data are from a study of control samples from healthy donors and cancer patients. This receptor was identified in a man aged 30 to 45 with colorectal cancer. The genes are TRBV25-1 and TRBJ2-3; 9 positions agree with TRBD2. Sequencing was performed on PBMCs. The CDR3: CASSESKRGGTDTQYF. CDR3 nucleotides: TGTGCCAGCAGTGAATCGAAGCGGGGGGGCACAGATACGCAGTATTTT.